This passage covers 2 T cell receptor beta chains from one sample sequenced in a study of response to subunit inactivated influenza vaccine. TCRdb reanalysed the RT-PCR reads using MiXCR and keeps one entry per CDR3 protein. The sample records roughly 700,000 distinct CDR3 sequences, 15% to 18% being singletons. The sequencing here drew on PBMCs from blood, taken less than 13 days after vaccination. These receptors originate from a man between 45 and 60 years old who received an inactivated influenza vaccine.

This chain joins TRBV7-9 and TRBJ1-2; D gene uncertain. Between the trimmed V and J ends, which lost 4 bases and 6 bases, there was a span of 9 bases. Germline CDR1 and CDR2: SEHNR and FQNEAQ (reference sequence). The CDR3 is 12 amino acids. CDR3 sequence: CASSYTNNGYTF. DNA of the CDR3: TGTGCCAGCAGCTACACGAATAATGGCTACACCTTC.

The CDR3 protein is CASSLGSSGIHAYEQYF. The CDR3 DNA sequence: TGCGCCAGCAGCTTGGGTAGTAGCGGCATCCACGCCTACGAGCAGTACTTC. V and J are TRBV5-1 and TRBJ2-7; a weak D match, TRBD2 (6 bases). Looked up from germline, CDR1 is SGHRS and CDR2 is YFSETQ. This CDR3 contains 17 residues. Trimming shortened V by 0 bases and J by 2 bases, and 18 bases separated the two germline ends.